Shown below are 18 T cell receptor beta chains from a single sample sequenced in a study of T cells in Graves' hyperthyroidism and ophthalmopathy. TCR beta CDR3 sequences were amplified from RNA transcripts. Carried out on the TCR CDR3, a first-round RT-PCR used the HTBI primer set. A single record per CDR3 protein comes from TCRdb applying MiXCR to the multiplex PCR reads. In the table there are roughly 740,000 distinct CDR3 sequences, about 15% of which are singletons. Input material: blood. The source is a man between 18 and 29 years old with Graves' hyperthyroidism.

This clonotype was observed a few times. Here the CDR3 DNA reads TGTGCCAGCAGCTTGCCAGGGGGAACCACGGGCTACACCTTC. Residues: CASSLPGGTTGYTF. V usage is TRBV5-6 and J usage is TRBJ1-2, with 7 bases fitting TRBD1. CDR3 size: 14 residues. Germline lookup yields CDR1 SGHDT and CDR2 YYEEEE. The trim removed 1 base at V and 8 bases at J, leaving 8 bases unmatched. Full variable domain (missing parts from reference TRBV5-6 and TRBJ1-2): DAGVTQSPTHLIKTRGQQVTLRCSPKSGHDTVSWYQQALGQGPQFIFQYYEEEERQRGNFPDRFSGHQFPNYSSELNVNALLLGDSALYLCASSLPGGTTGYTFGSGTRLTVV.

In DNA form, the CDR3 reads TGTGCCAGTAGTAGTCAGGGGGACTACAATGAGCAGTTCTTC. Its protein is CASSSQGDYNEQFF. The genes are TRBV19 and TRBJ2-1; TRBD1 matches at 7 bases. CDR1 and CDR2 (germline): LNHDA, SQIVND (reference sequence). The CDR3 extends over 14 amino acids. The J segment lost 3 bases and the V segment lost 4 bases, leaving 3 bases of the junction unmatched.

The chain uses TRBV7-2 and TRBJ1-1; 8 nucleotides match TRBD1. The CDR3 has 14 amino acids. The ends lost 2 bases at V and 6 bases at J; junction bases unmatched: 5. In germline, CDR1 is SGHTA, CDR2 FQGNSA. CDR3 sequence (DNA): TGTGCCAGCAGCTTACGTAGGACAGGGCCTGAAGCTTTCTTT. Encoded protein: CASSLRRTGPEAFF.

The chain carries TRBV4-3 and TRBJ2-7, with unresolved D. The CDR3 totals 14 residues. The V end lost 0 bases, the J end lost 2 bases, and 8 bases lay between the germline ends. Germline V gives CDR1 LGHNA, CDR2 YSLEER. CDR3 DNA: TGCGCCAGCAGCCAAGAGCGAGGAACCTACGAGCAGTACTTC. This gives the protein CASSQERGTYEQYF.

This clonotype has more than one count but fewer than ten. This chain uses TRBV28 with TRBJ2-2, with TRBD1 as a possible D gene (5 bases). The V end was cut by 3 bases, the J end by 4 bases, with 9 bases between. In germline, CDR1 is MDHEN, CDR2 SYDVKM. The CDR3 has 14 amino acids. Here the CDR3 reads CASSFPDSTGELFF. The CDR3 DNA reads as TGTGCCAGCAGTTTCCCCGACAGCACCGGGGAGCTGTTTTTT.

This clonotype showed up many times. The gene calls are TRBV12-3 or TRBV12-4 and TRBJ2-7, with D possibly being TRBD2 (5 bases). The CDR3 loop spans 13 amino acids. Trimming shortened V by 4 bases and J by 7 bases, and 14 bases separated the two germline ends. The CDR3 coding sequence is TGTGCCAGCAGTTCCCACGAGACGGGGGAGCAGTACTTC. This translates into CASSSHETGEQYF.

This rearrangement joins TRBV27 to TRBJ2-3; D is possibly TRBD2 (5 bases). The germline CDR1 and CDR2 sequences are MNHEY and SMNVEV (reference sequence). This CDR3 is 15 amino acids long. V lost 7 bases, J lost 4 bases, and 18 bases lay in between. The CDR3 spells CASTLRGLTADTQYF. CDR3 bases: TGTGCCAGCACTCTGAGAGGGTTAACTGCAGATACGCAGTATTTT.

The chain has TRBV7-8 and TRBJ2-1; either TRBD1 or TRBD2 may supply D (5 bases each). The V and J ends lost 9 bases and 10 bases respectively, with 19 bases between them. The germline V gene encodes CDR1 SGHVS and CDR2 FQNEAQ. The CDR3 length is 13 residues. CDR3 sequence reads: CASDFRGAGEQFF. CDR3 in DNA: TGTGCCAGTGACTTCCGAGGGGCCGGGGAGCAGTTCTTC.

The chain recombines TRBV7-9 with TRBJ1-2; D is undetermined. Germline V gene data show CDR1 as SEHNR and CDR2 as FQNEAQ (reference sequence). The CDR3 sequence is 13 residues long. V was cut by 5 bases and J by 1 base, with 8 bases left in between. The CDR3, as DNA: TGTGCCAGCAGCCCCCAGGTTAACTATGGCTACACCTTC. Its translation: CASSPQVNYGYTF.

This clonotype was detected many times. The chain has TRBV15 and TRBJ1-4; TRBD1 matches 8 bases. Germline assignment: CDR1 LNHNV and CDR2 YYDKDF (reference sequence). V lost 3 bases, J lost 2 bases, and 2 bases stayed unmatched. The CDR3 is 15 amino acids. The CDR3 DNA follows: TGTGCCACCAGCAGGGGGACAGGCACTAATGAAAAACTGTTTTTT. Protein: CATSRGTGTNEKLFF.

The chain is built from TRBV7-9 and TRBJ2-1; TRBD1 matches at 12 bases. Unmatched junction bases numbered 2, after V lost 5 bases and J lost 0 bases. There are 16 residues in the CDR3. Germline V gene sequence: CDR1 SEHNR, CDR2 FQNEAQ (reference sequence). CDR3 coding DNA: TGTGCCAGCAGCCCGGGACAGGGGGCCTCCTACAATGAGCAGTTCTTC. As protein: CASSPGQGASYNEQFF.

Ten or more counts support this clonotype. The chain is built from TRBV28 and TRBJ2-4; 9 bases are shared with TRBD2. V trimming: 10 bases; J trimming: 3 bases; junction bases outside the gene matches: 4. The germline gives CDR1 MDHEN, CDR2 SYDVKM. The CDR3 extends over 13 amino acids. This CDR3 reads CATARGGKNIQYF. DNA for the CDR3: TGTGCCACAGCGCGGGGGGGCAAAAACATTCAGTACTTC.

This clonotype appeared many times. The chain recombines TRBV29-1 with TRBJ2-7, with TRBD1 matching over 11 bases. The CDR3 is 14 amino acids. CDR1 SQVTM and CDR2 ANQGSEA come from the germline V gene. Germline trimming cut 5 bases from V and 4 bases from J; bases unmatched to any gene: 7. The CDR3 DNA sequence: TGCAGCGTTCCAACCGGGACAGGGGGGTACGAGCAGTACTTC. It specifies CSVPTGTGGYEQYF.

The CDR3 DNA is TGTGCCAGCAGCTTAACGGACAGGGTCGGTGAGCAGTTCTTC. It encodes CASSLTDRVGEQFF. The chain uses TRBV7-3 and TRBJ2-1; 8 bases are a match to TRBD1. CDR1 is SGHTA, CDR2 FQGTGA, per germline. Germline trimming cut 0 bases from V and 9 bases from J; bases unmatched to any gene: 4. CDR3 length: 14 amino acids.

The chain is built from TRBV4-1 and TRBJ1-3; 7 nucleotides match TRBD1. The germline V gene encodes CDR1 MGHRA and CDR2 YSYEKL. The ends lost 5 bases at V and 2 bases at J; junction bases unmatched: 3. The CDR3 consists of 14 residues. The CDR3 coding sequence is TGCGCCAGCAGCGACAGGGAGGCTGGAAACACCATATATTTT. As protein: CASSDREAGNTIYF.

There are many counts of this clonotype. This chain joins TRBV7-2 and TRBJ2-5; D gene unclear. The germline CDR1 and CDR2 sequences are SGHTA and FQGNSA. The CDR3 has 14 amino acids. Between the trimmed V and J ends, which lost 5 bases and 4 bases, there was a span of 14 bases. CDR3 bases: TGTGCCAGCAGCCCCCCAGGCGGAAGAGAGACCCAGTACTTC. Translated: CASSPPGGRETQYF.

The chain links TRBV4-1 to TRBJ1-5, with D unresolved. This CDR3 contains 15 residues. The V end lost 4 bases, the J end lost 2 bases, and 12 bases lay between the germline ends. Germline CDR1 MGHRA, CDR2 YSYEKL. The CDR3 nucleotides read TGCGCCAGCAGCCCCAAGTACGTGGGCAATCAGCCCCAGCATTTT. This gives the protein CASSPKYVGNQPQHF.

The chain uses TRBV7-6 and TRBJ2-1; 9 nucleotides agree with TRBD2. Germline values: CDR1 SGHVS, CDR2 FNYEAQ. V was pared by 0 bases and J by 9 bases, with 6 bases of the junction left unmatched. This CDR3 region has 15 residues. The CDR3 spells CASSLASGRGSEQFF. The CDR3 nucleotides are TGTGCCAGCAGCTTAGCTAGCGGGAGAGGCAGTGAGCAGTTCTTC.